The sample holds one count of the clone carrying this T cell receptor (beta chain). Its antigen is currently unknown. Repertoires were generated with immunoSEQ multiplex PCR, while TCRdb's copy carries only in-frame clones and drops some. This table holds 20,000 to 25,000 clones, 75% to 85% found once. This record comes from a study of vaccination effects on CD4 cells after COVID-19. Study-wide results and limits: After vaccination, spike-reactive clones in convalescents were mostly new vaccine-induced clones. Both infection-induced and vaccine-induced clones contracted markedly at late post-vaccination timepoints.

Germline V gives CDR1 MGHRA, CDR2 YSYEKL. J lost 3 bases, V lost 0 bases, and 3 bases had no gene match. The CDR3 length is 15 residues. Before sequencing took place, the ViraFEST assay used viral peptide pools to expand antigen-specific CD4+ T cells. At the end of around eleven days of culture, CD4+ T cells were isolated. The person's infection with SARS-CoV-2, confirmed by PCR, took place between March and December 2020. Cultures of 2 million or so PBMC per well contained around 11 IU/ml IL-2 plus 10 ug/ml peptides. In the cultures, half the medium was exchanged for IL-2 medium on days 3 and 7. Sequenced here: CD4+ T cells from PBMCs cultured with a peptide pool, sampled before COVID-19 vaccination. The chain has TRBV4-1 and TRBJ2-7, with TRBD1 matching 9 bases. This clonotype originated in a human donor who had a prior SARS-CoV-2 infection. CDR3 sequence: CASSQEVGQGYEQYF. In nucleotides, the CDR3 is TGCGCCAGCAGCCAAGAGGTGGGACAGGGCTACGAGCAGTACTTC.